This T cell receptor beta chain stems from a study of blood T cell repertoires in COVID-19. At the level of the study: The United States, Italy and Spain were the sources of the acute and convalescent COVID-19 samples. T cells, B-cell-depleted T cells, or PBMCs provided the cDNA or gDNA that served as material.

Authors' data handling: Reference gene primers were amplified, and this amplification served to estimate nucleated cell counts. The data were produced by immunoSEQ multiplex PCR, yet TCRdb's version contains in-frame clones alone and is incomplete. From that table come the V and J calls and clone size; the DNA was used to work out D and trimming. This table holds approximately 62,000 clones, just under 90% found once. The CDR3 is 16 residues long. V trimming: 1 base; J trimming: 7 bases; junction bases outside the gene matches: 8. CDR1 is SEHNR and CDR2 is FQNEAQ in the germline V gene (reference sequence).

This chain connects TRBV7-9 to TRBJ2-1, with 9 positions matching TRBD2. This receptor was taken from a man in his fifties or sixties with acute or convalescent COVID-19. The sample was peripheral blood. The CDR3 DNA sequence: TGTGCCAGCAGCTTAGTTGCAGCGGGAGGAGGGAATGAGCAGTTCTTC. Translating it yields CASSLVAAGGGNEQFF.